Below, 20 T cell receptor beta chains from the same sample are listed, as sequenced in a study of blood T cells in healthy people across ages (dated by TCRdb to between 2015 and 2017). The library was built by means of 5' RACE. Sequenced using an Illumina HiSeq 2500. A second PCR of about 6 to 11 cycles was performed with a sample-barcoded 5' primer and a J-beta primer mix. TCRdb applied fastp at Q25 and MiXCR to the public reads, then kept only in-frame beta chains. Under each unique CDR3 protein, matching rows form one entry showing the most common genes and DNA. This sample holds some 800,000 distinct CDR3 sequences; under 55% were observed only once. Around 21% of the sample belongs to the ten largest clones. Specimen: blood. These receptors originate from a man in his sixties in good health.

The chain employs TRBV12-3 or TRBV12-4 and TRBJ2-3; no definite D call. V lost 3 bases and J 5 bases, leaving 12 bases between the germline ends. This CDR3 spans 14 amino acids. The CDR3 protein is CASSFRAPGDTQYF. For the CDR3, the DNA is TGTGCCAGCAGTTTCCGGGCCCCTGGAGATACGCAGTATTTT.

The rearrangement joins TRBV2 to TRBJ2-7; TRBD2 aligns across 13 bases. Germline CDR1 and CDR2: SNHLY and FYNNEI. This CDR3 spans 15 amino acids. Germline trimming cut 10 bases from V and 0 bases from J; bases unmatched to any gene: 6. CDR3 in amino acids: CATWTSGGRSYEQYF. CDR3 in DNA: TGTGCCACCTGGACTAGCGGGGGCCGCTCCTACGAGCAGTACTTC.

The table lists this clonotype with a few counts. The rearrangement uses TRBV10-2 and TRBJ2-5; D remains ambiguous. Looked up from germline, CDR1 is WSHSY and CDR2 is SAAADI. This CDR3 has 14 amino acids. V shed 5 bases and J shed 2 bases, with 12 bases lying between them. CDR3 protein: CASSPSAVQETQYF. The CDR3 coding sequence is TGCGCCAGCAGTCCATCTGCGGTGCAAGAGACCCAGTACTTC.

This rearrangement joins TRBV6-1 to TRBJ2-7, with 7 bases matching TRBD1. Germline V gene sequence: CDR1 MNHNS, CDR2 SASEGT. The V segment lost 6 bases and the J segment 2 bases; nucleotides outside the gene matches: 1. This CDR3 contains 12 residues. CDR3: CASRGTAYEQYF. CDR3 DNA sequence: TGTGCCAGCAGGGGGACAGCCTACGAGCAGTACTTC.

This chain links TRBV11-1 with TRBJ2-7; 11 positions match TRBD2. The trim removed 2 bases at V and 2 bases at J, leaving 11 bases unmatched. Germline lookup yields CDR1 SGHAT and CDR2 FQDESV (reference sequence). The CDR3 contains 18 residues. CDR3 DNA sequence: TGTGCCAGCAGCTTATTGTCTAGCGGGGGGTCCTCTACCTACGAGCAGTACTTC. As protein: CASSLLSSGGSSTYEQYF.

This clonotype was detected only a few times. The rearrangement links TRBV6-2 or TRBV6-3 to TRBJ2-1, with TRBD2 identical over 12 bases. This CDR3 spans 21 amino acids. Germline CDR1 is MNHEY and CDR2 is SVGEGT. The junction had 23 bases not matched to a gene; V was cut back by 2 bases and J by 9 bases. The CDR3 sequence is CASSYPPKLAGGPHYLIEQFF. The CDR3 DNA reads TGTGCCAGCAGTTACCCACCGAAACTAGCGGGGGGCCCCCACTATTTGATTGAGCAGTTCTTC.

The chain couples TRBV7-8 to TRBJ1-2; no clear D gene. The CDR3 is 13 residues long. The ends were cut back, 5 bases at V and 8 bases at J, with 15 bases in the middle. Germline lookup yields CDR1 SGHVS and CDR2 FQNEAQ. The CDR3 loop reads CASSPPFRQGYTF. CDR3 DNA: TGTGCCAGCAGCCCTCCCTTCAGGCAGGGCTACACCTTC.

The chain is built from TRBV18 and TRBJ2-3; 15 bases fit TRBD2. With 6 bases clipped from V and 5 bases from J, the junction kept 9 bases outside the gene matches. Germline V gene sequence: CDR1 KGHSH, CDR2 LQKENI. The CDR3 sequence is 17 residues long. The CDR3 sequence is CASSSGTSGGNGDTQYF. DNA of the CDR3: TGTGCCAGCTCCAGTGGGACTAGCGGGGGGAATGGAGATACGCAGTATTTT.

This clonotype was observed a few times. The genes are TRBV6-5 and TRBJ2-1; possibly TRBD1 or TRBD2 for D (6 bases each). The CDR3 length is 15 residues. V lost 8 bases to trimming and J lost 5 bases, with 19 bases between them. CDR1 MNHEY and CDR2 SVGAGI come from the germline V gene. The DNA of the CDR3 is TGTGCCAGCGGCCCTCTAGGGGGGTCCCACAATGAGCAGTTCTTC. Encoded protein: CASGPLGGSHNEQFF.

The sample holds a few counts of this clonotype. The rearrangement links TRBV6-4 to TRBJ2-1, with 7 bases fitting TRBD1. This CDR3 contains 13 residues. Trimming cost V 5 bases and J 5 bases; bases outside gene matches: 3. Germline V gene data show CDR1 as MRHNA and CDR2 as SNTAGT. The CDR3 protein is CASSHGTDNEQFF. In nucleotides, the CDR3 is TGTGCCAGCAGTCACGGGACAGACAATGAGCAGTTCTTC.

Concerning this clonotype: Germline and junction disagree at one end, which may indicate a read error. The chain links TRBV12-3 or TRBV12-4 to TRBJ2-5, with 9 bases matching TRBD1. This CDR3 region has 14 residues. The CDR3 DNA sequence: TGTGTCAGCAGACACAGGGGGCGTCAAGAGACCCAGTACTTC. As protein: CVSRHRGRQETQYF.

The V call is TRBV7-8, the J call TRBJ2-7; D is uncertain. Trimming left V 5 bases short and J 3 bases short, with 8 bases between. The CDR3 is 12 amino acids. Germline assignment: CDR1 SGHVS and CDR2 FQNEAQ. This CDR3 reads CASSPVIYEQYF. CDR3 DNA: TGTGCCAGCAGCCCGGTTATCTACGAGCAGTACTTC.

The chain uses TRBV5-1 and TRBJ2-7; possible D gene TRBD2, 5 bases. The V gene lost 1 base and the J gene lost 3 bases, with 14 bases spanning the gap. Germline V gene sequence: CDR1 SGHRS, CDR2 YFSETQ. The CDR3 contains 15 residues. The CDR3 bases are TGCGCCAGCAGCTTGTCACCTGCTGACTACTACGAGCAGTACTTC. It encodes CASSLSPADYYEQYF.

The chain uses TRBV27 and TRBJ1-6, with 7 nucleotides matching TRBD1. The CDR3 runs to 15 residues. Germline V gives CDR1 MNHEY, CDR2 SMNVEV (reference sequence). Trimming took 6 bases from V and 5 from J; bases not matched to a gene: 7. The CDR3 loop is CASRVQGLDNSPLHF. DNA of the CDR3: TGTGCCAGCAGAGTACAGGGGTTGGATAATTCACCCCTCCACTTT.

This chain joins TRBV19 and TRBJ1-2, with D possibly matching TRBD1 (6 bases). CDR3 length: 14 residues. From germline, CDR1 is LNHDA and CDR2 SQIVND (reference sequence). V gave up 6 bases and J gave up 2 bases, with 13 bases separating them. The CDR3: CASSDFQGNYGYTF. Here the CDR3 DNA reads TGTGCCAGTAGCGACTTCCAGGGGAACTATGGCTACACCTTC.

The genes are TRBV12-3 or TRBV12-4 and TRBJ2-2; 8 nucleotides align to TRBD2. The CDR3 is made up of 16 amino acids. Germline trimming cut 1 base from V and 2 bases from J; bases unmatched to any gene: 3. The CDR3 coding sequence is TGTGCCAGCAGTTTAGATAGCGGGACTAACACCGGGGAGCTGTTTTTT. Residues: CASSLDSGTNTGELFF.

The CDR3 sequence is CSVGQGWHGYTF. CDR3 sequence (DNA): TGCAGCGTTGGACAGGGGTGGCATGGCTACACCTTC. V gene TRBV29-1 combines with J gene TRBJ1-2, with 8 bases identical to TRBD1. The trim removed 4 bases at V and 6 bases at J, leaving 4 bases unmatched. The germline V gene has CDR1 SQVTM and CDR2 ANQGSEA. The CDR3 is 12 amino acids.

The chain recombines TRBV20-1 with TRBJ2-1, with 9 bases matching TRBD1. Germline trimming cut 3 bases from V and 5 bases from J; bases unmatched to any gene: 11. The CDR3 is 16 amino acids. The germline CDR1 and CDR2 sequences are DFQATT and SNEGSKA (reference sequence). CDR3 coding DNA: TGCAGTGCTAGTCGGGGACAGGGCATCGGGCACAATGAGCAGTTCTTC. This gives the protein CSASRGQGIGHNEQFF.

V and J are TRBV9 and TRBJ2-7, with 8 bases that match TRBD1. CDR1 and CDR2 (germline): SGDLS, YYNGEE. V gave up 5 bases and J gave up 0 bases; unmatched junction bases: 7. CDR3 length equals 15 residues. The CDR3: CASSVGQGPSYEQYF. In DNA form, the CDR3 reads TGTGCCAGCAGTGTCGGACAGGGCCCCTCCTACGAGCAGTACTTC.

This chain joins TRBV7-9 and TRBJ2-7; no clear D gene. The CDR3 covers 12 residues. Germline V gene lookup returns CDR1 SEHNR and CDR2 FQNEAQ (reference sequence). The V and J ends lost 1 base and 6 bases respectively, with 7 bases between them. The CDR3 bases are TGTGCCAGCAGCTTAGGAGCTACCGAGCAGTACTTC. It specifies CASSLGATEQYF. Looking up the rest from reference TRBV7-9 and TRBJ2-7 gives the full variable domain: DTGVSQNPRHKITKRGQNVTFRCDPISEHNRLYWYRQTLGQGPEFLTYFQNEAQLEKSRLLSDRFSAERPKGSFSTLEIQRTEQGDSAMYLCASSLGATEQYFGPGTRLTVT.